The entry below describes one T cell receptor beta chain. Ophthalmopathy patients showed a Clinical Activity Score of at least 3, NOSPECS grade of at least 4 and duration under 3 months. Using RNA transcripts as the source, TCR beta CDR3 regions were amplified. HTBI primers were used for first-round RT-PCR of the TCR CDR3. TCRdb re-derived calls from the multiplex PCR reads in MiXCR, one entry per CDR3 protein. The profile shows some 530,000 distinct CDR3 sequences, approximately 23% of them singletons. This record comes from a study of T cells in Graves' hyperthyroidism and ophthalmopathy. The receptor was isolated from a woman aged 65 to 85 with Graves' ophthalmopathy. The sequencing sample was made of blood.

The CDR3 loop is CASSLAQGYYNEQFF. CDR3 nucleotides: TGTGCCAGCAGCTTAGCACAGGGATACTACAATGAGCAGTTCTTC. V is TRBV13 and J is TRBJ2-1, with a tentative D call TRBD1 (6 bases). The ends were cut back, 1 base at V and 3 bases at J, with 10 bases in the middle. The CDR3 spans 15 residues. Germline CDR1 reads PRHDT; CDR2 reads FYEKMQ (reference sequence).